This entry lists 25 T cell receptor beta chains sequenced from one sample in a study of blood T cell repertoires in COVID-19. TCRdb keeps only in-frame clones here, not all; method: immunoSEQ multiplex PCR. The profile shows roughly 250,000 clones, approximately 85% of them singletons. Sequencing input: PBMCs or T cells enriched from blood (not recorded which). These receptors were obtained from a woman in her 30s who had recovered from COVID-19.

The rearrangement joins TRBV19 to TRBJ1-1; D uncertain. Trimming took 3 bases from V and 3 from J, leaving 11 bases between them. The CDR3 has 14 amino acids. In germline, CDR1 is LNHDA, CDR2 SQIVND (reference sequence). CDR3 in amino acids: CASSILNRDTEAFF. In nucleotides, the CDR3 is TGTGCCAGTAGTATCCTCAATCGGGACACTGAAGCTTTCTTT.

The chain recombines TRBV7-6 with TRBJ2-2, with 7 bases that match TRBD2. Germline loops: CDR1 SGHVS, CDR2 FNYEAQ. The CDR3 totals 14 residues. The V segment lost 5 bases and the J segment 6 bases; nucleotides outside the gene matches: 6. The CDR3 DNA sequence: TGTGCCAGCAGCCCTCAGACTAGCTCCGGGGAGCTGTTTTTT. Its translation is CASSPQTSSGELFF.

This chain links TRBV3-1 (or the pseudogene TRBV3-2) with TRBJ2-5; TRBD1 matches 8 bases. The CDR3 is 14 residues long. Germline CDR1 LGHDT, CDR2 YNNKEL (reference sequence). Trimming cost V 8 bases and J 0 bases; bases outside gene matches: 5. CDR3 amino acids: CASRWTGNQETQYF. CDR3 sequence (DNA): TGTGCCAGCCGATGGACAGGGAACCAAGAGACCCAGTACTTC.

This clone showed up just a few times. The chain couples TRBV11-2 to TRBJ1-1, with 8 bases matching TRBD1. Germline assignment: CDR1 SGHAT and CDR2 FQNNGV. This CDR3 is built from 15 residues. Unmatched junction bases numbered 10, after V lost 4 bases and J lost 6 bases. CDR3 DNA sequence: TGTGCCAGCAGCTCTGTCAGGGGGCCGGGCGCTGAAGCTTTCTTT. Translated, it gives CASSSVRGPGAEAFF.

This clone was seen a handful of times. The CDR3 nucleotides are TGTGCCAGCAGTTTGACTAGCGGAAGCACAGATACGCAGTATTTT. Protein: CASSLTSGSTDTQYF. V is TRBV7-3 and J is TRBJ2-3, with 9 bases matching TRBD2. This CDR3 region has 15 residues. The junction had 4 bases not matched to a gene; V was cut back by 6 bases and J by 0 bases. The germline V gene encodes CDR1 SGHTA and CDR2 FQGTGA.

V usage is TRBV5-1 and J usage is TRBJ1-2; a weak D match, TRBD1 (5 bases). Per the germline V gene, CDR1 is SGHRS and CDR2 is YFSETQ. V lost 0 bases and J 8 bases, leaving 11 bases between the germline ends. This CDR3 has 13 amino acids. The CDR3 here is CASSLEGLGGYTF. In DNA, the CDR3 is TGCGCCAGCAGCTTGGAGGGGCTAGGGGGCTACACCTTC.

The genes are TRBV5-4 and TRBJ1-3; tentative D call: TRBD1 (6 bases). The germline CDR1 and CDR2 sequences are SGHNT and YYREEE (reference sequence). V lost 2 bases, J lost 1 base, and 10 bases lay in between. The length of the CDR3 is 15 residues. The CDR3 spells CASSLQGYSGNTIYF. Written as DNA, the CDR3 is TGTGCCAGCAGCTTACAGGGATATTCTGGAAACACCATATATTTT. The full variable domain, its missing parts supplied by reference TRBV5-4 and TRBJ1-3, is ETGVTQSPTHLIKTRGQQVTLRCSSQSGHNTVSWYQQALGQGPQFIFQYYREEENGRGNFPPRFSGLQFPNYSSELNVNALELDDSALYLCASSLQGYSGNTIYFGEGSWLTVV.

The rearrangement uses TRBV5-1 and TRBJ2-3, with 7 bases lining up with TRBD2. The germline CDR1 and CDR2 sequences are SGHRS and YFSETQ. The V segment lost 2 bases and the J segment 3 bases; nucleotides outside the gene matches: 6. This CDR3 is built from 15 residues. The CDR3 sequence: CASSFYGGSTDTQYF. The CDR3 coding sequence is TGCGCCAGCAGCTTCTACGGGGGGTCTACAGATACGCAGTATTTT.

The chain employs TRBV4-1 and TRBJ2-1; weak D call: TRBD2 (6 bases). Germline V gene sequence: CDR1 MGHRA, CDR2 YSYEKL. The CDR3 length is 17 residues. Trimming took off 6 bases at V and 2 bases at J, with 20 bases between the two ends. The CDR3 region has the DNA TGCGCCAGCAGTCCTGGGGCTGGCGGGACCACCTACAATGAGCAGTTCTTC. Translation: CASSPGAGGTTYNEQFF.

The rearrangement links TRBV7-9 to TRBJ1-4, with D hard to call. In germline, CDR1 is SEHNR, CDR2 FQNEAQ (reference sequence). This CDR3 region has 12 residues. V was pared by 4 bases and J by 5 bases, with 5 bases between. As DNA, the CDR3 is TGTGCCAGCAGCTCCCTGAATGAAAAACTGTTTTTT. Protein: CASSSLNEKLFF.

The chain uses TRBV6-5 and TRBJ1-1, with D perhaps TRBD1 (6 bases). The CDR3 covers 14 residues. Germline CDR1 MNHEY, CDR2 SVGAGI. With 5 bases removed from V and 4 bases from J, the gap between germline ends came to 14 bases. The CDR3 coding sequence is TGTGCCAGCAGTCGAAGGGGGGGTGGCACTGAAGCTTTCTTT. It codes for CASSRRGGGTEAFF.

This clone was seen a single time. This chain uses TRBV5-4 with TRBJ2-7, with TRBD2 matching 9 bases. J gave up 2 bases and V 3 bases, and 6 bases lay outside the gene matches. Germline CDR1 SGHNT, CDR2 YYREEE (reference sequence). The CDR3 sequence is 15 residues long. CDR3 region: CASSYQLAGTYEQYF. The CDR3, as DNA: TGTGCCAGCAGCTATCAGCTAGCGGGGACCTACGAGCAGTACTTC.

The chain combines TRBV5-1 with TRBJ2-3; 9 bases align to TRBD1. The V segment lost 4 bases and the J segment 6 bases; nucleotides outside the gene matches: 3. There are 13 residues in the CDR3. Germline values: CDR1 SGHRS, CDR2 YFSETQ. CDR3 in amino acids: CASSVGTGDTQYF. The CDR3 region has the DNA TGCGCCAGCAGCGTCGGGACAGGGGATACGCAGTATTTT.

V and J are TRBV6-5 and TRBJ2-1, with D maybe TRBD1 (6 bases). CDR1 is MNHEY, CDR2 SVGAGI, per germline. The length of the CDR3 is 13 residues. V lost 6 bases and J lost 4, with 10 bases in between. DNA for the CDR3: TGTGCCAGCAGATGGGGGCTTTACAATGAGCAGTTCTTC. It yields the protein CASRWGLYNEQFF.

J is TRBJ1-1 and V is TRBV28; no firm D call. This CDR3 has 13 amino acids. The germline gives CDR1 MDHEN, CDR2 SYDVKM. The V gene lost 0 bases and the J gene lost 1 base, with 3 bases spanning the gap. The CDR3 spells CASSLWANTEAFF. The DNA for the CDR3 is TGTGCCAGCAGTTTATGGGCGAACACTGAAGCTTTCTTT.

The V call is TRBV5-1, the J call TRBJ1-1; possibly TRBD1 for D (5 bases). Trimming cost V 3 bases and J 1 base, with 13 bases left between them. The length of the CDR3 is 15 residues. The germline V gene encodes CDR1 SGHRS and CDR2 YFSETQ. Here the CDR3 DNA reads TGCGCCAGCAGCTCGGGGGTCCTGGGGAACACTGAAGCTTTCTTT. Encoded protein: CASSSGVLGNTEAFF.

CDR3 DNA: TGTGCCAGCAGTTCCACAGGGCGGAACATTCAGTACTTC. Amino acids: CASSSTGRNIQYF. V is TRBV27 and J is TRBJ2-4, with D maybe TRBD1 (6 bases). The V end lost 4 bases, the J end lost 7 bases, and 11 bases lay between the germline ends. Per germline, CDR1 MNHEY and CDR2 SMNVEV (reference sequence). This CDR3 spans 13 amino acids.

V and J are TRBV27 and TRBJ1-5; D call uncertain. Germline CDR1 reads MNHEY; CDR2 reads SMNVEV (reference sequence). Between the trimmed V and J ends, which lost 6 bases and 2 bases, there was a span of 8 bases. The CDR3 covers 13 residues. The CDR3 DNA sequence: TGTGCCAGCAGCCAAGGAGGCAATCAGCCCCAGCATTTT. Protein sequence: CASSQGGNQPQHF.

CDR3 protein: CASSLFWEGSSYEQYF. As DNA, the CDR3 is TGTGCCAGCAGTTTATTTTGGGAGGGGAGCTCCTACGAGCAGTACTTC. V is TRBV27 and J is TRBJ2-7; 7 bases agree with TRBD2. The V segment lost 1 base and the J segment 0 bases; nucleotides outside the gene matches: 6. Germline lookup yields CDR1 MNHEY and CDR2 SMNVEV (reference sequence). The CDR3 contains 16 residues.

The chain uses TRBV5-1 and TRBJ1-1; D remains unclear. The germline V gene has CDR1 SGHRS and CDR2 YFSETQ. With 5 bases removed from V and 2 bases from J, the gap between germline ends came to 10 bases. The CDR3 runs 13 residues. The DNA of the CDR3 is TGCGCCAGCAGGGCCGGGAGTAACACTGAAGCTTTCTTT. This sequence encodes CASRAGSNTEAFF. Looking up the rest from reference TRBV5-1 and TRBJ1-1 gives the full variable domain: KAGVTQTPRYLIKTRGQQVTLSCSPISGHRSVSWYQQTPGQGLQFLFEYFSETQRNKGNFPGRFSGRQFSNSRSEMNVSTLELGDSALYLCASRAGSNTEAFFGQGTRLTVV.

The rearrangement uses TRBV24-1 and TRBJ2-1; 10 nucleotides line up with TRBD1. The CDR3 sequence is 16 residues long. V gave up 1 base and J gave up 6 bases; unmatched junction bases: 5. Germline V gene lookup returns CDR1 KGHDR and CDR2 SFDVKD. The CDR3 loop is CATSDLAGQGVNEQFF. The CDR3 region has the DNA TGTGCCACCAGTGATTTAGCCGGACAGGGGGTCAATGAGCAGTTCTTC.

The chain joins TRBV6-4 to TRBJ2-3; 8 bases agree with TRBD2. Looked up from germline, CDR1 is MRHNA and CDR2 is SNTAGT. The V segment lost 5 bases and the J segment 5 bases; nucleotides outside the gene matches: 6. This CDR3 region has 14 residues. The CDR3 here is CASSPGLAGDTQYF. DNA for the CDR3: TGTGCCAGCAGTCCCGGACTAGCTGGAGATACGCAGTATTTT.

The CDR3 region is CASSVRGFDSPLHF. In DNA, the CDR3 is TGTGCCAGCAGCGTACGGGGGTTTGATTCACCCCTCCACTTT. This sequence joins TRBV9 and TRBJ1-6, with a weak D call TRBD1 (5 bases). The CDR3 covers 14 residues. The V gene's germline CDR1 is SGDLS and CDR2 YYNGEE. V was cut by 1 base and J by 8 bases, with 10 bases left in between. Full variable domain (remainder filled in from reference TRBV9 and TRBJ1-6): DSGVTQTPKHLITATGQRVTLRCSPRSGDLSVYWYQQSLDQGLQFLIQYYNGEERAKGNILERFSAQQFPDLHSELNLSSLELGDSALYFCASSVRGFDSPLHFGNGTRLTVT.

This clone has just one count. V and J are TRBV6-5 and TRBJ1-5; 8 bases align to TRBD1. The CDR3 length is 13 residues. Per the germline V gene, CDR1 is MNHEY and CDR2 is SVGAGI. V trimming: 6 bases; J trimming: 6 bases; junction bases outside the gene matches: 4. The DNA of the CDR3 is TGTGCCAGCAGAAATGGACAGGGTCAGCCCCAGCATTTT. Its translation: CASRNGQGQPQHF.

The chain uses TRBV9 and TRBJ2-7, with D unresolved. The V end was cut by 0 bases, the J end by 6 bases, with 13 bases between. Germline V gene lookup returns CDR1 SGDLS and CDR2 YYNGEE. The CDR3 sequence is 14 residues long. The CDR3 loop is CASSVDWSFGEQYF. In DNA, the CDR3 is TGTGCCAGCAGCGTAGACTGGTCCTTTGGCGAGCAGTACTTC.